A selection of T cell receptor beta chains follows, all from one sample in a study of blood T cells in healthy people across ages. TCRdb independently ran MiXCR on the 5' RACE reads; one entry per CDR3 protein. The sample yields 800,000 to 900,000 distinct CDR3 sequences, 55% to 65% seen once. The sample taken for sequencing was blood. These receptors were collected from a man aged 25 to 40 in good health. Each CDR3 is given with its conserved first and last residue. D genes are given only for firm matches. The listing skips clone size in some rows; elsewhere it reads once, few, many or a size class.

cdr3_aa cdr3_nt j_call clone_size cdr3_length v_call d_call
CASSLRVQDKAQYF TGTGCCAGCAGCCTTAGAGTACAGGACAAGGCCCAGTACTTC TRBJ2-5 NA 14 TRBV12-3/TRBV12-4 NA
CAGSQPASVTGGYTF TGTGCCGGCAGCCAACCGGCCTCAGTAACTGGAGGCTACACCTTC TRBJ1-2 NA 15 TRBV7-2 NA
CAISARGDATRTYEQYF TGTGCCATCAGTGCGCGGGGGGACGCAACGAGGACCTACGAGCAGTACTTC TRBJ2-7 NA 17 TRBV10-3 TRBD2
CATSERGPLGYTF TGTGCCACCAGCGAAAGGGGACCGCTTGGCTACACCTTC TRBJ1-2 few 13 TRBV15 NA
CASKGGPQETQYF TGTGCCAGCAAAGGGGGCCCCCAAGAGACCCAGTACTTC TRBJ2-5 NA 13 TRBV7-3 TRBD1
CASSARARDYSTDTQYF TGTGCCAGCAGCGCCCGGGCGAGGGACTATAGCACAGATACGCAGTATTTT TRBJ2-3 NA 17 TRBV9 TRBD2
CSHGGDTTGYTF TGCAGCCATGGAGGGGACACGACTGGCTACACCTTC TRBJ1-2 NA 12 TRBV29-1 NA
CASSSDGSSEQFF TGTGCCAGCAGTTCCGACGGTTCAAGTGAGCAGTTCTTC TRBJ2-1 NA 13 TRBV27 NA
CASSQDTTSGSGTQYF TGTGCCAGCAGCCAAGATACGACTAGCGGGTCAGGGACCCAGTACTTC TRBJ2-5 NA 16 TRBV3-1 TRBD2
CASTHRRGSDTQYF TGTGCCAGCACCCATCGGAGGGGTTCAGATACGCAGTATTTT TRBJ2-3 NA 14 TRBV6-6 NA
CVSSSQETQYF TGTGTCAGCTCATCTCAAGAGACCCAGTACTTC TRBJ2-5 NA 11 TRBV18 NA
CSAREVASGFYTDTQYF TGCAGTGCTAGAGAGGTTGCTAGCGGGTTCTACACAGATACGCAGTATTTT TRBJ2-3 NA 17 TRBV20-1 TRBD2
CATSRVRSADTQYF TGTGCCACCAGCAGAGTCCGCTCCGCAGATACGCAGTATTTT TRBJ2-3 NA 14 TRBV15 NA
CATSGTGVDSPLHF TGTGCCACCAGCGGGACAGGGGTGGATTCACCCCTCCACTTT TRBJ1-6 NA 14 TRBV15 TRBD1
CASSLGTGEGYGYTF TGTGCCAGCAGCTTAGGTACAGGGGAGGGATACGGCTACACCTTC TRBJ1-2 once 15 TRBV7-8 TRBD1
CASSLGDRSLSEQYF TGCGCCAGCAGCTTGGGTGACAGAAGTCTCTCCGAGCAGTACTTC TRBJ2-7 few 15 TRBV5-1 NA
CASRGVGPGFEETQYF TGTGCCAGCAGAGGGGTGGGGCCTGGATTTGAGGAGACCCAGTACTTC TRBJ2-5 NA 16 TRBV27 NA
CASSARDRGYNEQFF TGTGCCAGCAGCGCCCGGGACAGGGGCTACAATGAGCAGTTCTTC TRBJ2-1 few 15 TRBV9 TRBD1
CAWSVSWGGNSPLHF TGTGCCTGGAGTGTAAGTTGGGGCGGTAATTCACCCCTCCACTTT TRBJ1-6 NA 15 TRBV30 NA
CAIRKGLGQETQYF TGTGCCATCAGAAAGGGACTCGGACAAGAGACCCAGTACTTC TRBJ2-5 NA 14 TRBV10-3 NA
CSAVTGATETQYF TGCAGTGCCGTGACCGGGGCGACAGAGACCCAGTACTTC TRBJ2-5 NA 13 TRBV20-1 NA
CASSQDTSGGYEQYF TGCGCCAGCAGCCAAGATACTAGCGGGGGTTACGAGCAGTACTTC TRBJ2-7 few 15 TRBV4-3 TRBD2
CASTGGAAGLADTQYF TGTGCCAGCACCGGGGGGGCGGCAGGGCTGGCAGATACGCAGTATTTT TRBJ2-3 NA 16 TRBV5-5 TRBD2
CASGISGGGDNEQFF TGTGCCAGCGGAATTAGCGGGGGGGGCGACAATGAGCAGTTCTTC TRBJ2-1 NA 15 TRBV27 TRBD2
CASSARRQGVYSPLHF TGTGCCAGCAGTGCCCGGAGACAGGGAGTCTATTCACCCCTCCACTTT TRBJ1-6 NA 16 TRBV27 TRBD1
CASSSSGGSNEKLFF TGTGCCAGCAGTTCCTCCGGGGGGTCCAATGAAAAACTGTTTTTT TRBJ1-4 few 15 TRBV6-5 NA
CASSPGQGRINEQFF TGTGCCAGCAGCCCGGGACAGGGGAGGATCAATGAGCAGTTCTTC TRBJ2-1 few 15 TRBV4-2 TRBD1
CASSRSGGFYEQYF TGTGCCAGCAGCCGTAGCGGGGGTTTTTACGAGCAGTACTTC TRBJ2-7 NA 14 TRBV9 TRBD2
CASSRPPGGAEQFF TGTGCCAGCAGCCGTCCCCCTGGCGGGGCAGAGCAGTTCTTC TRBJ2-1 NA 14 TRBV7-2 NA
CAIRGQGTDYEQYF TGTGCCATCAGAGGACAGGGAACGGATTACGAGCAGTACTTC TRBJ2-7 NA 14 TRBV10-3 TRBD1
CATSRDLDRFGSPLHF TGTGCCACCAGCAGAGATCTCGATCGGTTTGGTTCACCCCTCCACTTT TRBJ1-6 few 16 TRBV15 NA
CASSLSYSRGWGREQYF TGTGCCAGCAGCCTATCCTATTCACGCGGGTGGGGACGTGAGCAGTACTTC TRBJ2-7 once 17 TRBV28 NA
CSARARTGGGPFYNEQFF TGCAGTGCTAGGGCGCGAACAGGCGGGGGACCCTTTTACAATGAGCAGTTCTTC TRBJ2-1 NA 18 TRBV20-1 TRBD2
CASSQGSGSDEAFF TGCGCCAGCAGCCAAGGATCAGGGTCAGATGAAGCTTTCTTT TRBJ1-1 NA 14 TRBV4-1 NA
CASSEFSGGKETQYF TGTGCCAGCAGTGAATTTAGCGGGGGGAAAGAGACCCAGTACTTC TRBJ2-5 NA 15 TRBV25-1 TRBD2
CASSSWDRGSYEQYF TGTGCCAGCAGCTCCTGGGACAGGGGTTCCTACGAGCAGTACTTC TRBJ2-7 few 15 TRBV7-2 TRBD1
CASSPPAGRTTDTQYF TGTGCCAGCAGTCCGCCGGCGGGGCGGACCACAGATACGCAGTATTTT TRBJ2-3 NA 16 TRBV28 NA
CASRETSGRVHEQFF TGTGCCAGCAGGGAGACTAGCGGGAGGGTCCATGAGCAGTTCTTC TRBJ2-1 NA 15 TRBV2 TRBD2
CASSLIQGASSPEAFF TGTGCCAGCAGCTTGATCCAGGGGGCGAGTAGCCCTGAAGCTTTCTTT TRBJ1-1 NA 16 TRBV7-9 TRBD1
CSARVALGYNGQFF TGCAGTGCTAGAGTGGCCCTAGGGTACAATGGGCAGTTCTTC TRBJ2-1 NA 14 TRBV20-1 NA
CAINRGGTSQETQYF TGTGCCATCAATAGGGGGGGGACCTCCCAAGAGACCCAGTACTTC TRBJ2-5 few 15 TRBV10-3 NA
CAISESGTQETQYF TGTGCCATCAGTGAGAGCGGGACTCAAGAGACCCAGTACTTC TRBJ2-5 NA 14 TRBV10-3 TRBD2
CASSSDPSSYNEQFF TGTGCCAGCAGTTCGGACCCGAGCTCCTACAATGAGCAGTTCTTC TRBJ2-1 few 15 TRBV9 NA
CASSDGISLEQYF TGTGCCAGCAGTGATGGCATTTCCCTCGAGCAGTACTTC TRBJ2-7 NA 13 TRBV25-1 NA
CSVERTNYGYTF TGCAGCGTTGAGAGGACGAATTATGGCTACACCTTC TRBJ1-2 NA 12 TRBV29-1 NA
CASSLDKLRENLSNQPQHF TGTGCCAGCAGCTTAGATAAACTTCGGGAAAATCTTAGCAATCAGCCCCAGCATTTT TRBJ1-5 NA 19 TRBV11-3 NA
CASSYGRVLNNEQFF TGTGCCAGCAGTTACGGCCGGGTACTAAACAATGAGCAGTTCTTC TRBJ2-1 NA 15 TRBV6-2/TRBV6-3 NA
CASSRGQARGGEELFF TGCGCCAGCAGCCGCGGACAGGCCAGGGGGGGTGAAGAACTGTTTTTT TRBJ1-4 NA 16 TRBV4-3 TRBD1
CASSPQGEQFF TGTGCCAGCTCACCACAAGGGGAGCAGTTCTTC TRBJ2-1 few 11 TRBV18 NA
CASSRGIFSYEQYF TGTGCCAGCAGCCGGGGGATTTTCTCCTACGAGCAGTACTTC TRBJ2-7 NA 14 TRBV4-2 NA
CASRSGTGVNEQFF TGTGCCAGCAGGTCCGGGACAGGGGTCAATGAGCAGTTCTTC TRBJ2-1 NA 14 TRBV6-6 TRBD1
CASSPAALAGSNNEQFF TGCGCCAGCAGCCCGGCAGCCCTAGCGGGCTCAAACAATGAGCAGTTCTTC TRBJ2-1 NA 17 TRBV5-1 TRBD2
CASNPPSYNEQYF TGTGCCAGCAACCCCCCGTCCTACAATGAGCAGTACTTC TRBJ2-7 NA 13 TRBV5-5 NA